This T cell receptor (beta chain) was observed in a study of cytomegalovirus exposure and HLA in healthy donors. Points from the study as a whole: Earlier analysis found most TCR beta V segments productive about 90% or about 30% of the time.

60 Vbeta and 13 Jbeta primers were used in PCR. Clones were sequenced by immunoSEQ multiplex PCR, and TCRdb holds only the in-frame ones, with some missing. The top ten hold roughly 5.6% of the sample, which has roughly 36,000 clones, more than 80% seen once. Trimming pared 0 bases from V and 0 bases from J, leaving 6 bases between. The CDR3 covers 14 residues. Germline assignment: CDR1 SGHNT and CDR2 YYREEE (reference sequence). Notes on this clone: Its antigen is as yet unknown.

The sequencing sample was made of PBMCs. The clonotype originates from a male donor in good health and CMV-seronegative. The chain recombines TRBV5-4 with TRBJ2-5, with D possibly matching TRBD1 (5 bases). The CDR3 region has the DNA TGTGCCAGCAGCTTGGCAGGGAACCAAGAGACCCAGTACTTC. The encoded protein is CASSLAGNQETQYF. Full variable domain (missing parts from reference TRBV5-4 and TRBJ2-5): ETGVTQSPTHLIKTRGQQVTLRCSSQSGHNTVSWYQQALGQGPQFIFQYYREEENGRGNFPPRFSGLQFPNYSSELNVNALELDDSALYLCASSLAGNQETQYFGPGTRLLVL.